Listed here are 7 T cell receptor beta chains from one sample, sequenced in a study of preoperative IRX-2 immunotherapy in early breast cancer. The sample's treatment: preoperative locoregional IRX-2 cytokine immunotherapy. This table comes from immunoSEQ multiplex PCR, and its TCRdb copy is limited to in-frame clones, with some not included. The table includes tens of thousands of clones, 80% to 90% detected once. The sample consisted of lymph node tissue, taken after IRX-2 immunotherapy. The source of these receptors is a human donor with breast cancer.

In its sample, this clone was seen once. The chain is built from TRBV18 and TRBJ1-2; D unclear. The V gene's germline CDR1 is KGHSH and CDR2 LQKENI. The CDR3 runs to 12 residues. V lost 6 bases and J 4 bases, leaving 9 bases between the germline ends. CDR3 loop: CASSAESYGYTF. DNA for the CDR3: TGTGCCAGCTCCGCGGAGTCCTATGGCTACACCTTC.

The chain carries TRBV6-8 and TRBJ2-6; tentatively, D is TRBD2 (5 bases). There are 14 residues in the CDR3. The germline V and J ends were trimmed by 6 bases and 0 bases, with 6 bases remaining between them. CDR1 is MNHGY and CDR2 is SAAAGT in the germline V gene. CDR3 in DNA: TGTGCCAGCAGGAGGGTCTCTGGGGCCAACGTCCTGACTTTC. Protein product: CASRRVSGANVLTF.

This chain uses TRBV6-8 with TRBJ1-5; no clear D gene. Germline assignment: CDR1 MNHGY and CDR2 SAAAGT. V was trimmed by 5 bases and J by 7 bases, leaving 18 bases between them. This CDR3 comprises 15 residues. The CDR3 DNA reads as TGTGCCAGCAGTGACGCAGGAGTCCGGCCCCAGCCCCAGCATTTT. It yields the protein CASSDAGVRPQPQHF.

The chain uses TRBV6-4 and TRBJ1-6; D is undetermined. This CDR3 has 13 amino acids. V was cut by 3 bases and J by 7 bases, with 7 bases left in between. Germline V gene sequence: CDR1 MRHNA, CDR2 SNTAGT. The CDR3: CASSENGNSPLHF. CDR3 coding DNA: TGTGCCAGCAGTGAAAATGGGAATTCACCCCTCCACTTT.

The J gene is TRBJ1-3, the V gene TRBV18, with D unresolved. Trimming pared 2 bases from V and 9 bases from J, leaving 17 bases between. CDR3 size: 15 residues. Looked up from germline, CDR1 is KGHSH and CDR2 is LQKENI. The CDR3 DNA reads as TGTGCCAGCTCACCAAAAACCTCTATGGAAACCACCATATATTTT. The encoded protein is CASSPKTSMETTIYF.

The CDR3 here is CASRWGADTQYF. The CDR3 nucleotides are TGTGCCAGCAGGTGGGGGGCAGATACGCAGTATTTT. The V gene is TRBV6-8, the J gene TRBJ2-3, with D perhaps matching TRBD2 (6 bases). This CDR3 has 12 residues. Trimming shortened V by 6 bases and J by 4 bases, and 8 bases separated the two germline ends. Germline-derived CDR1 and CDR2 are MNHGY and SAAAGT.

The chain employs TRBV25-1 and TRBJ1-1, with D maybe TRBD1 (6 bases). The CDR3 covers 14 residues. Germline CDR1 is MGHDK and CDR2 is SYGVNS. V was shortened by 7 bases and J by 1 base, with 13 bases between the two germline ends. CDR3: CASIKQGTNTEAFF. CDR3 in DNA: TGTGCCAGCATTAAACAGGGCACGAACACTGAAGCTTTCTTT.